The 30 T cell receptor beta chains below come from one sample, sequenced in a study of OX40 agonist ivuxolimab in advanced cancers. The protocol was immunoSEQ multiplex PCR, while the TCRdb copy is restricted to in-frame clones and leaves out a portion. Of 60,000 to 80,000 clones in the sample, approximately 82% are singletons; the top ten hold around 1.1%. The sequenced sample was CD4+ or CD8+ T cells sorted from blood, obtained in a trial of the OX40 agonist ivuxolimab. The receptors here all came from an adult with an advanced solid tumor such as melanoma, head and neck, liver or kidney cancer.

The gene calls are TRBV10-3 and TRBJ2-5, with D uncertain. Germline V gene data show CDR1 as ENHRY and CDR2 as SYGVKD. The CDR3 is 15 amino acids. The ends were cut back, 5 bases at V and 3 bases at J, with 16 bases in the middle. CDR3 nucleotides: TGTGCCATCAGTCGCGCTTCTAGTCCGGAAGAGACCCAGTACTTC. Amino acid sequence: CAISRASSPEETQYF.

The gene calls are TRBV4-2 and TRBJ1-2; perhaps TRBD1 as D (5 bases). Germline V CDR1 and CDR2: LGHNA, YNFKEQ. The CDR3 consists of 15 residues. V dropped 0 bases and J dropped 2 bases, with 10 bases sitting between them. In DNA form, the CDR3 reads TGTGCCAGCAGCCAAGATCTGGGGGGAAACTATGGCTACACCTTC. This encodes CASSQDLGGNYGYTF.

This clone came up once. V is TRBV7-2 and J is TRBJ1-4; tentatively, D is TRBD1 (5 bases). Germline values: CDR1 SGHTA, CDR2 FQGNSA. The CDR3 consists of 15 residues. The V gene lost 5 bases and the J gene lost 7 bases, with 17 bases spanning the gap. CDR3 nucleotides: TGTGCCAGCAGCCGCGGACACGAAGAAGCTGAAAAACTGTTTTTT. Translated: CASSRGHEEAEKLFF.

The genes are TRBV7-9 and TRBJ1-1; tentatively, D is TRBD1 (5 bases). The germline CDR1 and CDR2 sequences are SEHNR and FQNEAQ (reference sequence). The ends were cut back, 2 bases at V and 8 bases at J, with 12 bases in the middle. This CDR3 is built from 13 residues. The CDR3 nucleotides are TGTGCCAGCAGCTTATCATCCGGGACGGAAGCTTTCTTT. It yields the protein CASSLSSGTEAFF.

The chain recombines TRBV29-1 with TRBJ2-7; no definite D call. V lost 1 base, J lost 6 bases, and 7 bases lay in between. Germline V lookup: CDR1 SQVTM, CDR2 ANQGSEA. The CDR3 is 11 residues long. CDR3 loop: CSVEAPGEQYF. As DNA, the CDR3 is TGCAGCGTTGAAGCACCAGGCGAGCAGTACTTC.

This clone has more than one count but fewer than ten. The chain carries TRBV7-7 and TRBJ2-3, with D tentatively TRBD1 (7 bases). Germline CDR1 and CDR2: SSHAT and FNYEAQ (reference sequence). The length of the CDR3 is 14 residues. V was pared by 6 bases and J by 2 bases, with 12 bases between. In DNA form, the CDR3 reads TGTGCCAGCAGTCAGGGGGGATACACAGATACGCAGTATTTT. It specifies CASSQGGYTDTQYF.

The rearrangement uses TRBV5-1 and TRBJ2-3; D gene unclear. V was clipped by 2 bases and J by 2 bases, with 6 bases between them. In germline, CDR1 is SGHRS, CDR2 YFSETQ. The CDR3 contains 13 residues. CDR3 in amino acids: CASSFRNTDTQYF. The CDR3 nucleotides read TGCGCCAGCAGCTTCCGGAACACAGATACGCAGTATTTT.

The chain links TRBV5-4 to TRBJ2-5; 8 bases are a match to TRBD2. This CDR3 comprises 14 residues. Germline loops: CDR1 SGHNT, CDR2 YYREEE (reference sequence). Germline trimming cut 0 bases from V and 2 bases from J; bases unmatched to any gene: 0. CDR3 sequence (DNA): TGTGCCAGCAGCTTGGGCGGGGGGCAAGAGACCCAGTACTTC. The encoded protein is CASSLGGGQETQYF.

The V gene is TRBV7-2, the J gene TRBJ1-2; a weak D match, TRBD1 (6 bases). Germline loops: CDR1 SGHTA, CDR2 FQGNSA. The CDR3 extends over 15 amino acids. Trimming pared 5 bases from V and 3 bases from J, leaving 16 bases between. Here the CDR3 DNA reads TGTGCCAGCAGCCAAAACAGGGTCAGGGACTATGGCTACACCTTC. Protein product: CASSQNRVRDYGYTF. Looking up the rest from reference TRBV7-2 and TRBJ1-2 gives the full variable domain: GAGVSQSPSNKVTEKGKDVELRCDPISGHTALYWYRQSLGQGLEFLIYFQGNSAPDKSGLPSDRFSAERTGGSVSTLTIQRTQQEDSAVYLCASSQNRVRDYGYTFGSGTRLTVV.

This rearrangement joins TRBV7-2 to TRBJ1-4; weak D call: TRBD1 (6 bases). The CDR3 contains 13 residues. Trimming removed 1 base at V and 8 bases at J, with 8 bases between. Per the germline V gene, CDR1 is SGHTA and CDR2 is FQGNSA. The CDR3 loop reads CASSLEGGEKLFF. The CDR3 DNA reads as TGTGCCAGCAGCTTAGAGGGGGGAGAAAAACTGTTTTTT. Variable domain in full (rest from reference TRBV7-2 and TRBJ1-4): GAGVSQSPSNKVTEKGKDVELRCDPISGHTALYWYRQSLGQGLEFLIYFQGNSAPDKSGLPSDRFSAERTGGSVSTLTIQRTQQEDSAVYLCASSLEGGEKLFFGSGTQLSVL.

The rearrangement joins TRBV5-8 to TRBJ1-4; D gene ambiguous. Trimming pared 3 bases from V and 3 bases from J, leaving 6 bases between. Germline V gene lookup returns CDR1 SGHTS and CDR2 YDEGEE. The CDR3 runs 13 residues. In nucleotides, the CDR3 is TGTGCCAGCAGCTCGGAGGCTAATGAAAAACTGTTTTTT. Translation: CASSSEANEKLFF. Full variable domain (missing parts from reference TRBV5-8 and TRBJ1-4): EAGVTQSPTHLIKTRGQQATLRCSPISGHTSVYWYQQALGLGLQFLLWYDEGEERNRGNFPPRFSGRQFPNYSSELNVNALELEDSALYLCASSSEANEKLFFGSGTQLSVL.

CDR3 in amino acids: CASSMQGGNTIYF. CDR3 in DNA: TGTGCCAGCAGCATGCAGGGGGGAAACACCATATATTTT. The V and J genes are TRBV7-2 and TRBJ1-3, with D perhaps TRBD1 (6 bases). V gave up 5 bases and J gave up 4 bases, with 9 bases separating them. Germline assignment: CDR1 SGHTA and CDR2 FQGNSA. CDR3 length: 13 amino acids.

V and J are TRBV5-1 and TRBJ2-7; TRBD1 is a possible D gene (6 bases). The CDR3 spans 14 residues. Looked up from germline, CDR1 is SGHRS and CDR2 is YFSETQ. V was clipped by 3 bases and J by 2 bases, with 12 bases between them. CDR3 protein: CASSSQGSTYEQYF. CDR3 DNA: TGCGCCAGCAGCTCTCAGGGGTCTACCTACGAGCAGTACTTC.

The chain joins TRBV11-2 to TRBJ1-1; 10 bases match TRBD1. The CDR3 spans 15 residues. After removal of 2 bases from V and 5 bases from J, the junction contained 5 bases not matched to a gene. Looked up from germline, CDR1 is SGHAT and CDR2 is FQNNGV. CDR3 in DNA: TGTGCCAGCAGCTTACGGGGGACAGGGGAAACTGAAGCTTTCTTT. It translates to CASSLRGTGETEAFF. Looking up the rest from reference TRBV11-2 and TRBJ1-1 gives the full variable domain: EAGVAQSPRYKIIEKRQSVAFWCNPISGHATLYWYQQILGQGPKLLIQFQNNGVVDDSQLPKDRFSAERLKGVDSTLKIQPAKLEDSAVYLCASSLRGTGETEAFFGQGTRLTVV.

The rearrangement joins TRBV7-2 to TRBJ2-2; a weak D match, TRBD1 (6 bases). Between the trimmed V and J ends, which lost 4 bases and 4 bases, there was a span of 10 bases. CDR1 SGHTA and CDR2 FQGNSA come from the germline V gene. CDR3 length equals 14 residues. The CDR3 DNA reads TGTGCCAGCAGCTACGGACAGCCCACCGGGGAGCTGTTTTTT. Translation gives CASSYGQPTGELFF.

The CDR3 coding sequence is TGTGCCAGCAGCTTAGGAGGGAGCACCGGGGAGCTGTTTTTT. It translates to CASSLGGSTGELFF. The V gene is TRBV7-2, the J gene TRBJ2-2; D possibly corresponds to TRBD2 (5 bases). Trimming pared 1 base from V and 4 bases from J, leaving 7 bases between. This CDR3 region has 14 residues. Germline assignment: CDR1 SGHTA and CDR2 FQGNSA.

The chain links TRBV5-1 to TRBJ1-5, with 7 positions matching TRBD1. The CDR3 runs to 15 residues. Germline V lookup: CDR1 SGHRS, CDR2 YFSETQ. After removal of 1 base from V and 5 bases from J, the junction contained 6 bases not matched to a gene. The CDR3: CASSLQPGGDQPQHF. In DNA, the CDR3 is TGCGCCAGCAGCTTGCAGCCAGGGGGTGATCAGCCCCAGCATTTT.

The chain couples TRBV18 to TRBJ1-4, with D possibly matching TRBD1 (5 bases). The CDR3 sequence is 14 residues long. V lost 0 bases and J 8 bases, leaving 10 bases between the germline ends. Germline CDR1 and CDR2: KGHSH and LQKENI. CDR3 residues: CASSPPFGGEKLFF. CDR3 in DNA: TGTGCCAGCTCACCACCGTTCGGGGGGGAAAAACTGTTTTTT. The complete variable domain, with remaining parts taken from reference TRBV18 and TRBJ1-4, reads NAGVMQNPRHLVRRRGQEARLRCSPMKGHSHVYWYRQLPEEGLKFMVYLQKENIIDESGMPKERFSAEFPKEGPSILRIQQVVRGDSAAYFCASSPPFGGEKLFFGSGTQLSVL.

The chain has TRBV5-4 and TRBJ1-6; the match to TRBD1 covers 8 bases. The ends lost 4 bases at V and 9 bases at J; junction bases unmatched: 12. Germline V gene data show CDR1 as SGHNT and CDR2 as YYREEE (reference sequence). CDR3 length: 16 amino acids. The CDR3 sequence: CASSQDVGQGGSPLHF. The CDR3 DNA sequence: TGTGCCAGCAGCCAAGACGTTGGACAGGGAGGTTCACCCCTCCACTTT.

The genes are TRBV19 and TRBJ1-1; no firm D call. CDR3 length: 13 residues. Per the germline V gene, CDR1 is LNHDA and CDR2 is SQIVND (reference sequence). The V end lost 7 bases, the J end lost 0 bases, and 9 bases lay between the germline ends. CDR3 nucleotide sequence: TGTGCCAGTACGGTCAGCGTGAACACTGAAGCTTTCTTT. Residues: CASTVSVNTEAFF.

This sequence joins TRBV6-1 and TRBJ2-7; D ambiguous. The CDR3 runs 13 residues. Germline CDR1 is MNHNS and CDR2 is SASEGT. Deletions cut 2 bases from V and 1 base from J, with 6 bases between. The CDR3 is CASSELGSYEQYF. CDR3 coding DNA: TGTGCCAGCAGTGAACTAGGGTCCTACGAGCAGTACTTC.

Regarding this clone: The junction departs from the called germline gene at one end, perhaps through a read error. The rearrangement links TRBV28 to TRBJ2-7, with 10 bases matching TRBD1. This CDR3 is built from 14 residues. The germline V gene encodes CDR1 MDHEN and CDR2 SYDVKM. The CDR3 nucleotides are TGTGCCAGCACCCCGGGACAGGGGAGACGTCGGGCACACTTC. Its protein product is CASTPGQGRRRAHF.

The chain employs TRBV29-1 and TRBJ2-1; the D gene is possibly TRBD1 (6 bases). The CDR3 contains 14 residues. V gave up 3 bases and J gave up 6 bases, with 15 bases separating them. Germline assignment: CDR1 SQVTM and CDR2 ANQGSEA. The CDR3 coding sequence is TGCAGCGTTGATTATGACAGGACAGTCAATGAGCAGTTCTTC. Its protein product is CSVDYDRTVNEQFF.

This chain links TRBV6-5 with TRBJ1-5; 8 bases line up with TRBD1. Germline V lookup: CDR1 MNHEY, CDR2 SVGAGI. The CDR3 consists of 16 residues. V was clipped by 2 bases and J by 7 bases; unmatched bases: 10. The CDR3 spells CASSYGLSGGDQPQHF. The DNA for the CDR3 is TGTGCCAGCAGTTACGGGCTCTCAGGGGGCGACCAGCCCCAGCATTTT.

V and J are TRBV5-6 and TRBJ2-5; no clear D gene. The CDR3 loop spans 12 amino acids. Trimming cost V 4 bases and J 5 bases, with 9 bases left between them. In germline, CDR1 is SGHDT, CDR2 YYEEEE. The CDR3 sequence: CASSRRRETQYF. DNA for the CDR3: TGTGCCAGCAGCAGGAGACGGGAGACCCAGTACTTC.

This chain joins TRBV6-5 and TRBJ2-2; TRBD2 agrees at 12 bases. This CDR3 is 15 amino acids long. V shed 4 bases, J shed 5 bases, and the junction held 2 bases outside the gene matches. The germline gives CDR1 MNHEY, CDR2 SVGAGI. Here the CDR3 reads CASSSLAGGTGELFF. CDR3 DNA: TGTGCCAGCAGTTCCCTAGCGGGGGGGACCGGGGAGCTGTTTTTT.

The rearrangement uses TRBV19 and TRBJ1-2; no reliable D call. Germline V CDR1 and CDR2: LNHDA, SQIVND (reference sequence). There are 14 residues in the CDR3. The V end lost 7 bases, the J end lost 4 bases, and 16 bases lay between the germline ends. The CDR3 nucleotides read TGTGCCAGTACCACCGGAGGCCAAGTCTATGGCTACACCTTC. Its protein product is CASTTGGQVYGYTF.

The chain has TRBV5-8 and TRBJ1-1; a weak D match, TRBD1 (6 bases). Germline CDR1 and CDR2: SGHTS and YDEGEE. Trimming removed 4 bases from V and 3 bases from J, with 19 bases in between. This CDR3 is 16 amino acids long. The CDR3 spells CASSRAPGVIYTEAFF. In nucleotides, the CDR3 is TGTGCCAGCAGCCGTGCGCCAGGGGTGATTTACACTGAAGCTTTCTTT. Together with reference TRBV5-8 and TRBJ1-1, the CDR3 gives the full variable domain: EAGVTQSPTHLIKTRGQQATLRCSPISGHTSVYWYQQALGLGLQFLLWYDEGEERNRGNFPPRFSGRQFPNYSSELNVNALELEDSALYLCASSRAPGVIYTEAFFGQGTRLTVV.

This clone was counted only a few times. The rearrangement links TRBV18 to TRBJ1-1; D is uncertain. Trimming removed 2 bases from V and 4 bases from J, with 14 bases in between. The CDR3 consists of 15 residues. CDR1 is KGHSH, CDR2 LQKENI, per germline. DNA for the CDR3: TGTGCCAGCTCACCATCGGGTCTAAGTTCCACTGAAGCTTTCTTT. This translates into CASSPSGLSSTEAFF.

This clone was detected a few times. The chain uses TRBV4-3 and TRBJ1-1; possibly TRBD1 for D (5 bases). V dropped 0 bases and J dropped 1 base, with 12 bases sitting between them. Germline lookup yields CDR1 LGHNA and CDR2 YSLEER. The CDR3 contains 16 residues. CDR3 region: CASSQDSAGQNTEAFF. CDR3 coding DNA: TGCGCCAGCAGCCAAGATTCGGCAGGACAGAACACTGAAGCTTTCTTT.